The T cell receptor beta chain described here comes from a study of cytomegalovirus exposure and HLA in healthy donors. Whole-study context: Inside one of the first data releases sat some 93 million unique TCRs taken from HLA-typed donors. Broader study findings: The study designated 150 to 200 TCR beta chains cytomegalovirus-associated. Later, an analysis showed that TCR beta chains associated with HLA were more clonally expanded than others that were equally common.

Note on this clone: Its antigen is as yet unknown.

Germline lookup yields CDR1 MNHEY and CDR2 SVGAGI. The CDR3 contains 13 residues. Deletions cut 6 bases from V and 7 bases from J, with 15 bases between. Primers: 60 Vbeta forward and 13 Jbeta reverse. Repertoires were generated with immunoSEQ multiplex PCR, while TCRdb's copy carries only in-frame clones and drops some. The sample lists 140,000 to 150,000 clones, 78% occurring once. This receptor was obtained from a woman aged 18-29 years in good health and CMV-seropositive. Specimen: PBMCs. The chain is built from TRBV6-5 and TRBJ2-5; D is possibly TRBD2 (6 bases). In nucleotides, the CDR3 is TGTGCCAGCAGCTACGGGACTTGGGGGACCCAGTACTTC. It yields the protein CASSYGTWGTQYF.